This TCR beta chain was documented in a study of cytomegalovirus exposure and HLA in healthy donors. Study-level results: Association of a missense DCLRE1C variant with TCR beta V- and J-gene trimming was reported in a later analysis.

Details on this clone: Its antigen is unidentified.

This CDR3 contains 18 residues. The V end lost 4 bases, the J end lost 3 bases, and 24 bases lay between the germline ends. The germline CDR1 and CDR2 sequences are LGHNT and FRNRAP. 13 Jbeta primers and 60 Vbeta primers were used for the PCR. Measured with immunoSEQ multiplex PCR; TCRdb has only the in-frame clones, and not every one. The data hold roughly 160,000 clones, with around four fifths observed a single time. This TCR was recovered from a woman aged 45-60 years in good health and CMV-seropositive. The chain couples TRBV12-5 to TRBJ2-5; weak D call: TRBD1 (6 bases). Sequencing used PBMCs. The CDR3 coding sequence is TGTGCTAGTGGTTCGGCGCTTTTACAGGGTCACCGAAAAGAGACCCAGTACTTC. As protein: CASGSALLQGHRKETQYF.